Shown below are 30 T cell receptor beta chains from a single sample sequenced in a study of shared T cell receptors in the human thymus. Generated by immunoSEQ multiplex PCR, the TCRdb table keeps only in-frame clones and is missing some. The sample lists about 610,000 clones, around nine tenths seen once, with 0.0095% to 0.013% in the top ten. This sample was also put to use in a study of human thymus T cells.

The sequencing sample was made of thymocytes. The receptors here all came from a boy under two years old with a congenital heart defect.

The chain couples TRBV12-5 to TRBJ2-1; maybe TRBD2 (5 bases). Germline values: CDR1 LGHNT, CDR2 FRNRAP. V dropped 8 bases and J dropped 8 bases, with 25 bases sitting between them. This CDR3 contains 16 residues. The CDR3 DNA sequence: TGTGCTAGTCTCCCACCAGCGGTCGAGGCCACCGATGAGCAGTTCTTC. This gives the protein CASLPPAVEATDEQFF.

The chain carries TRBV2 and TRBJ2-1, with 10 bases matching TRBD2. CDR3 length: 18 amino acids. From germline, CDR1 is SNHLY and CDR2 FYNNEI. The V gene end was trimmed by 8 bases and the J gene end by 4 bases; junction bases not matched to a gene: 17. CDR3: CASRGTNHTSGAYNEQFF. The CDR3 coding sequence is TGTGCCAGCCGCGGGACTAACCACACTAGCGGGGCATACAATGAGCAGTTCTTC.

The chain carries TRBV6-1 and TRBJ1-1; 11 bases match TRBD1. The germline V gene has CDR1 MNHNS and CDR2 SASEGT. Germline trimming cut 5 bases from V and 6 bases from J; bases unmatched to any gene: 2. CDR3 size: 13 residues. DNA of the CDR3: TGTGCCAGCAGTACGGGACAGGGGGCTGAAGCTTTCTTT. Encoded protein: CASSTGQGAEAFF.

This sequence joins TRBV13 and TRBJ2-4, with 9 bases identical to TRBD1. Looked up from germline, CDR1 is PRHDT and CDR2 is FYEKMQ (reference sequence). Germline trimming cut 5 bases from V and 0 bases from J; bases unmatched to any gene: 26. This CDR3 comprises 23 residues. The CDR3 region has the DNA TGTGCCAGCAGCCTAACACGGACAGGGGTGTTGACTAGTTATGAATTAGCCAAAAACATTCAGTACTTC. This gives the protein CASSLTRTGVLTSYELAKNIQYF.

The V call is TRBV2, the J call TRBJ2-7, with 14 bases identical to TRBD2. Looked up from germline, CDR1 is SNHLY and CDR2 is FYNNEI. This CDR3 region has 17 residues. V trimming: 7 bases; J trimming: 2 bases; junction bases outside the gene matches: 10. This CDR3 is CASKDGTSGSWAYEQYF. Written as DNA, the CDR3 is TGTGCCAGCAAGGACGGGACTAGCGGGAGTTGGGCCTACGAGCAGTACTTC.

V usage is TRBV5-1 and J usage is TRBJ1-2, with a tentative D call TRBD1 (5 bases). The germline V gene encodes CDR1 SGHRS and CDR2 YFSETQ. Trimming removed 0 bases from V and 4 bases from J, with 19 bases in between. This CDR3 has 17 residues. The CDR3 loop reads CASSLEFRAGRGYGYTF. CDR3 nucleotides: TGCGCCAGCAGCTTGGAGTTTAGGGCAGGGAGGGGCTATGGCTACACCTTC. Variable domain in full (rest from reference TRBV5-1 and TRBJ1-2): KAGVTQTPRYLIKTRGQQVTLSCSPISGHRSVSWYQQTPGQGLQFLFEYFSETQRNKGNFPGRFSGRQFSNSRSEMNVSTLELGDSALYLCASSLEFRAGRGYGYTFGSGTRLTVV.

The V gene is TRBV10-2, the J gene TRBJ2-5; 7 positions agree with TRBD1. CDR1 WSHSY and CDR2 SAAADI come from the germline V gene. The CDR3 covers 14 residues. Trimming removed 0 bases from V and 5 bases from J; junction bases left unmatched: 3. CDR3 sequence: CASSESQGVETQYF. As DNA, the CDR3 is TGCGCCAGCAGTGAGTCGCAGGGGGTCGAGACCCAGTACTTC.

The chain combines TRBV7-6 with TRBJ2-6; the D gene is possibly TRBD1 (6 bases). Germline CDR1 reads SGHVS; CDR2 reads FNYEAQ. V was trimmed by 8 bases and J by 0 bases, leaving 23 bases between them. The CDR3 sequence is 19 residues long. The CDR3 nucleotides read TGTGCCAGCGAGCTTAAGTTCACCGGGACATCCTCTGGGGCCAACGTCCTGACTTTC. Its protein is CASELKFTGTSSGANVLTF.

The chain has TRBV4-3 and TRBJ2-1; 11 bases agree with TRBD2. Germline CDR1 and CDR2: LGHNA and YSLEER. After removal of 1 base from V and 5 bases from J, the junction contained 10 bases not matched to a gene. This CDR3 has 18 amino acids. DNA of the CDR3: TGCGCCAGCAGCCAAGCGTGGGCACTAGCGGGAGTAGACAATGAGCAGTTCTTC. It codes for CASSQAWALAGVDNEQFF.

This clone was seen once. The chain employs TRBV7-9 and TRBJ2-7; 15 bases line up with TRBD2. This CDR3 spans 16 amino acids. The trim removed 2 bases at V and 4 bases at J, leaving 3 bases unmatched. Germline CDR1 SEHNR, CDR2 FQNEAQ (reference sequence). CDR3 protein: CASSLYGTSGGYEQYF. CDR3 sequence (DNA): TGTGCCAGCAGCTTATACGGGACTAGCGGGGGGTACGAGCAGTACTTC.

The chain uses TRBV28 and TRBJ2-3; D remains ambiguous. The germline V gene encodes CDR1 MDHEN and CDR2 SYDVKM. The CDR3 is 14 residues long. V was clipped by 2 bases and J by 1 base, with 7 bases between them. Here the CDR3 reads CASSLAVGTDTQYF. The DNA of the CDR3 is TGTGCCAGCAGTTTAGCCGTAGGCACAGATACGCAGTATTTT. The variable domain in full, with the rest retrieved from reference TRBV28 and TRBJ2-3, is DVKVTQSSRYLVKRTGEKVFLECVQDMDHENMFWYRQDPGLGLRLIYFSYDVKMKEKGDIPEGYSVSREKKERFSLILESASTNQTSMYLCASSLAVGTDTQYFGPGTRLTVL.

This clone was picked up a small number of times. The chain links TRBV4-3 to TRBJ1-4; D gene uncertain. V lost 4 bases to trimming and J lost 2 bases, with 14 bases between them. The CDR3 sequence is 16 residues long. The germline gives CDR1 LGHNA, CDR2 YSLEER. The CDR3 is CASSPDGARTNEKLFF. The CDR3, as DNA: TGCGCCAGCAGCCCAGACGGCGCCAGGACTAATGAAAAACTGTTTTTT.

V usage is TRBV11-2 and J usage is TRBJ1-1; perhaps TRBD1 as D (6 bases). The CDR3 totals 19 residues. The germline V gene encodes CDR1 SGHAT and CDR2 FQNNGV. V dropped 5 bases and J dropped 4 bases, with 29 bases sitting between them. The CDR3 coding sequence is TGTGCCAGCAGCCTTAGTGAGGGGGGGACAATCCGTTTTAGCACTGAAGCTTTCTTT. Amino acid sequence: CASSLSEGGTIRFSTEAFF. Looking up the rest from reference TRBV11-2 and TRBJ1-1 gives the full variable domain: EAGVAQSPRYKIIEKRQSVAFWCNPISGHATLYWYQQILGQGPKLLIQFQNNGVVDDSQLPKDRFSAERLKGVDSTLKIQPAKLEDSAVYLCASSLSEGGTIRFSTEAFFGQGTRLTVV.

This chain links TRBV11-2 with TRBJ2-7, with a tentative D call TRBD2 (6 bases). The CDR3 contains 18 residues. CDR1 is SGHAT and CDR2 is FQNNGV in the germline V gene. The V end lost 4 bases, the J end lost 5 bases, and 27 bases lay between the germline ends. The CDR3 protein is CASSSDSPTEEGRHEQYF. In DNA, the CDR3 is TGTGCCAGCAGCTCCGACTCCCCGACCGAGGAGGGGAGACACGAGCAGTACTTC.

The chain links TRBV13 to TRBJ1-3; D uncertain. This CDR3 comprises 13 residues. The germline V gene has CDR1 PRHDT and CDR2 FYEKMQ (reference sequence). V shed 5 bases and J shed 0 bases, with 5 bases lying between them. CDR3 nucleotide sequence: TGTGCCAGCAGCCCCCTCTCTGGAAACACCATATATTTT. This codes for CASSPLSGNTIYF. Variable domain in full (rest from reference TRBV13 and TRBJ1-3): AAGVIQSPRHLIKEKRETATLKCYPIPRHDTVYWYQQGPGQDPQFLISFYEKMQSDKGSIPDRFSAQQFSDYHSELNMSSLELGDSALYFCASSPLSGNTIYFGEGSWLTVV.

The J gene is TRBJ2-3, the V gene TRBV7-2, with 12 bases lining up with TRBD2. CDR1 and CDR2 from the germline V gene are SGHTA and FQGNSA. V was clipped by 0 bases and J by 3 bases; unmatched bases: 7. The CDR3 loop spans 18 amino acids. CDR3 in DNA: TGTGCCAGCAGCTTAGCGGCTAGCGGGAGGGCCATAACAGATACGCAGTATTTT. It is translated as CASSLAASGRAITDTQYF.

This clone has a single count. This sequence joins TRBV6-1 and TRBJ1-2; D is undetermined. Looked up from germline, CDR1 is MNHNS and CDR2 is SASEGT. V was cut by 7 bases and J by 8 bases, with 20 bases left in between. This CDR3 has 14 amino acids. DNA of the CDR3: TGTGCCAGCACCCTCAAGGTTAAGGGAGGAGGCTACACCTTC. Its translation is CASTLKVKGGGYTF.

The CDR3 coding sequence is TGTGCCAGCAGTTACGACAGGGGGGACTATGGCTACACCTTC. It encodes CASSYDRGDYGYTF. The V gene is TRBV6-5, the J gene TRBJ1-2; TRBD1 matches 9 bases. Trimming took 2 bases from V and 3 from J; bases not matched to a gene: 1. Germline V gene data show CDR1 as MNHEY and CDR2 as SVGAGI. The CDR3 is 14 amino acids.

The rearrangement links TRBV2 to TRBJ2-1; the D gene is possibly TRBD2 (5 bases). CDR1 is SNHLY and CDR2 is FYNNEI in the germline V gene. The CDR3 is 14 amino acids. The germline V and J ends were trimmed by 6 bases and 1 base, with 10 bases remaining between them. As DNA, the CDR3 is TGTGCCAGCAGGGGAGAAAGTTCCTACAATGAGCAGTTCTTC. Translation gives CASRGESSYNEQFF.

The V and J genes are TRBV23-1 and TRBJ1-3, with TRBD1 matching over 9 bases. TRBV23-1 carries the ORF label, with uncertain function. This CDR3 has 14 residues. V gave up 3 bases and J gave up 9 bases; unmatched junction bases: 6. The CDR3 nucleotides are TGCGCCAGCAGTCAGGACAGGGGAAGGCGCACCATATATTTT. Translation gives CASSQDRGRRTIYF.

This clone showed up just once. The genes are TRBV5-8 and TRBJ2-5; perhaps TRBD1 as D (7 bases). The V end lost 4 bases, the J end lost 5 bases, and 12 bases lay between the germline ends. The germline V gene has CDR1 SGHTS and CDR2 YDEGEE. The CDR3 contains 13 residues. The CDR3 region is CASSGGGGETQYF. In DNA form, the CDR3 reads TGTGCCAGCAGCGGAGGGGGCGGGGAGACCCAGTACTTC. Full variable domain (missing parts from reference TRBV5-8 and TRBJ2-5): EAGVTQSPTHLIKTRGQQATLRCSPISGHTSVYWYQQALGLGLQFLLWYDEGEERNRGNFPPRFSGRQFPNYSSELNVNALELEDSALYLCASSGGGGETQYFGPGTRLLVL.

This clone was seen a handful of times. The chain carries TRBV28 and TRBJ2-6; D might be TRBD1 (6 bases). The V end was cut by 5 bases, the J end by 0 bases, with 14 bases between. Germline CDR1 reads MDHEN; CDR2 reads SYDVKM. This CDR3 is built from 17 residues. In nucleotides, the CDR3 is TGTGCCAGCAGTGGCGGACAGCCCCACTCTGGGGCCAACGTCCTGACTTTC. Its translation: CASSGGQPHSGANVLTF. Filled out from reference TRBV28 and TRBJ2-6, the complete variable domain reads DVKVTQSSRYLVKRTGEKVFLECVQDMDHENMFWYRQDPGLGLRLIYFSYDVKMKEKGDIPEGYSVSREKKERFSLILESASTNQTSMYLCASSGGQPHSGANVLTFGAGSRLTVL.

The chain recombines TRBV15 with TRBJ2-3; TRBD1 matches at 8 bases. The V gene end was trimmed by 0 bases and the J gene end by 2 bases; junction bases not matched to a gene: 16. Germline lookup yields CDR1 LNHNV and CDR2 YYDKDF (reference sequence). This CDR3 comprises 20 residues. In DNA form, the CDR3 reads TGTGCCACCAGCAGAGAGCGCCCCCCCGGTCAGGGGGCTTCCACAGATACGCAGTATTTT. This gives the protein CATSRERPPGQGASTDTQYF.

This rearrangement joins TRBV19 to TRBJ2-7; TRBD2 aligns across 9 bases. This CDR3 has 18 amino acids. V trimming: 0 bases; J trimming: 0 bases; junction bases outside the gene matches: 9. Germline V gives CDR1 LNHDA, CDR2 SQIVND (reference sequence). CDR3 sequence (DNA): TGTGCCAGTAGTATAGAAAATAGACTAGCGGCCAACTCCTACGAGCAGTACTTC. Protein: CASSIENRLAANSYEQYF.

The genes are TRBV5-1 and TRBJ2-3; 9 bases agree with TRBD2. This CDR3 is built from 18 residues. Trimming took 6 bases from V and 10 from J; bases not matched to a gene: 24. CDR1 and CDR2 from the germline V gene are SGHRS and YFSETQ. In nucleotides, the CDR3 is TGCGCCAGCACCCTGGAGGCTAGCGGGACGGGGGTGTGGGAAGCGCAGTATTTT. Encoded protein: CASTLEASGTGVWEAQYF.

A few counts support this clone. CDR3 DNA: TGTGCCAGTAGTTCTTTCCGGGACAGGGACTCCTACGAGCAGTACTTC. Translation gives CASSSFRDRDSYEQYF. The J gene is TRBJ2-7, the V gene TRBV19; 9 positions agree with TRBD1. This CDR3 is 16 amino acids long. Germline values: CDR1 LNHDA, CDR2 SQIVND (reference sequence). V shed 5 bases and J 0 bases; nucleotides not matched to a gene: 8.

The V gene is TRBV6-6, the J gene TRBJ1-5; the D gene is possibly TRBD1 (6 bases). Per the germline V gene, CDR1 is MNHNY and CDR2 is SVGAGI (reference sequence). The CDR3 has 15 amino acids. V was pared by 5 bases and J by 7 bases, with 18 bases between. The CDR3 DNA follows: TGTGCCAGCAGTCCAACAAGGGAGGGGGGCCAGCCCCAGCATTTT. It encodes CASSPTREGGQPQHF.

The chain links TRBV2 to TRBJ2-3, with 15 bases fitting TRBD2. V gave up 8 bases and J gave up 2 bases; unmatched junction bases: 8. The CDR3 consists of 17 residues. The V gene's germline CDR1 is SNHLY and CDR2 FYNNEI. CDR3 nucleotides: TGTGCCAGCTTTGGACTAGCGGGAGGGCGAAACACAGATACGCAGTATTTT. Translated, it gives CASFGLAGGRNTDTQYF.

This clone was detected only a few times. This sequence joins TRBV6-1 and TRBJ1-5; no definite D call. CDR3 size: 16 residues. Trimming cost V 1 base and J 0 bases, with 10 bases left between them. Looked up from germline, CDR1 is MNHNS and CDR2 is SASEGT. CDR3: CASSEGRSYSNQPQHF. CDR3 sequence (DNA): TGTGCCAGCAGTGAAGGGCGGTCCTATAGCAATCAGCCCCAGCATTTT.

The chain joins TRBV21-1 to TRBJ1-5; the D call in the table, TRBD1, was not verified against the DNA. TRBV21-1 is given as a pseudogene. The CDR3 has 15 amino acids. CDR3 amino acids: CASSLHLWGDQPQHF. The DNA of the CDR3 is TGTGCCAGCAGCTTACACCTGTGGGGCGATCAGCCCCAGCATTTT.